Listed below are T cell receptor beta chains from one sample, sequenced in a study of T cells in Graves' hyperthyroidism and ophthalmopathy. TCRdb ran MiXCR on the multiplex PCR reads and lists one entry per CDR3 protein. This table holds about half a million distinct CDR3 sequences, about 24% found once. The specimen sequenced was blood. These TCRs come from a woman younger than 45 with Graves' ophthalmopathy. Each CDR3 is given with its conserved first and last residue. The order of the fields is J gene, clone size, V gene, D gene, CDR3 DNA, CDR3 protein. The D gene is left open where the match is weak. Clone sizes are given selectively: once, few, many, or a class where the clone is expanded.

J: TRBJ1-2; size: many; V: TRBV7-8; D: .; DNA: TGTGCCAGCAGCTTATCATTTGACAGGCCCTATGGCTACACCTTC; CDR3: CASSLSFDRPYGYTF
J: TRBJ2-5; size: .; V: TRBV5-1; D: .; DNA: TGCGCCAGCAGCTTGAAAGTTCTTCGGACAGACCAAGAGACCCAGTACTTC; CDR3: CASSLKVLRTDQETQYF
J: TRBJ1-5; size: .; V: TRBV12-3/TRBV12-4; D: .; DNA: TGTGCCAGCAGTTCCCGGGGACCCCAGCATTTT; CDR3: CASSSRGPQHF
J: TRBJ1-2; size: few; V: TRBV9; D: .; DNA: TGTGCCAGCAGCTCCTCCGGCAGGCTCGACTATGGCTACACCTTC; CDR3: CASSSSGRLDYGYTF
J: TRBJ1-2; size: .; V: TRBV6-1; D: .; DNA: TGTGCCAGCAGTCAAATAAGGGCGGGGATTCGTGGCTACACCTTC; CDR3: CASSQIRAGIRGYTF
J: TRBJ1-2; size: many; V: TRBV7-9; D: .; DNA: TGTGCCAGCAGCCCGCAGGGGACTAACTATGGCTACACCTTC; CDR3: CASSPQGTNYGYTF
J: TRBJ2-2; size: many; V: TRBV6-4; D: .; DNA: TGTGCCAGCAGTCGTACCCCTCCAGCGGGCCTCAACACCGGGGAGCTGGTTTTT; CDR3: CASSRTPPAGLNTGELVF
J: TRBJ1-2; size: few; V: TRBV10-3; D: .; DNA: TGTGCCATCAGTGAGTCCACACGATTTTATGGCTACACCTTC; CDR3: CAISESTRFYGYTF
J: TRBJ2-5; size: many; V: TRBV27; D: TRBD1; DNA: TGTGCCAGCAGTTTCGGGACAGATGGTCGGGGGACCCAGTACTTC; CDR3: CASSFGTDGRGTQYF
J: TRBJ1-1; size: .; V: TRBV30; D: .; DNA: TGTGCCTGTAGTGTTCAGGGAGACACTGAAGCTTTCTTT; CDR3: CACSVQGDTEAFF
J: TRBJ1-1; size: many; V: TRBV11-3; D: TRBD1; DNA: TGTGCCAGCAGCACAGGACAGGCTGGCACTGAAGCTTTCTTT; CDR3: CASSTGQAGTEAFF
J: TRBJ2-7; size: many; V: TRBV6-5; D: TRBD2; DNA: TGTGCCAGCAGACAGGGACTAGCCTTCGAGCGTGGCGAGCAGTACTTC; CDR3: CASRQGLAFERGEQYF
J: TRBJ2-7; size: once; V: TRBV7-3; D: TRBD2; DNA: TGTGCCAGCAGCTTCGGCGGGAGGAGCGACGAGCAGTACTTC; CDR3: CASSFGGRSDEQYF
J: TRBJ2-5; size: few; V: TRBV7-2; D: TRBD1; DNA: TGTGCCAGCAGCTTAGTAGGGGGCGGGTACCAAGAGACCCAGTACTTC; CDR3: CASSLVGGGYQETQYF
J: TRBJ1-1; size: .; V: TRBV6-1; D: .; DNA: TGTGCCAGCAAAACACAGGGATCCCCTTTGAGCACTGATGCTTTCTTT; CDR3: CASKTQGSPLSTDAFF
J: TRBJ1-1; size: many; V: TRBV11-1; D: .; DNA: TGTGCCAGCAGCTTAGAAGCCACAAGGAAGATGAACACTGAAGCTTTCTTT; CDR3: CASSLEATRKMNTEAFF
J: TRBJ2-2; size: .; V: TRBV12-5; D: .; DNA: TGTGCTAGTGGCTCATACGCGAACACCGGGGAGCTGTTTTTT; CDR3: CASGSYANTGELFF
J: TRBJ1-1; size: many; V: TRBV29-1; D: .; DNA: TGCAGCGTCCTAATATCTCGGGGAGGCACTGAAGCTTTCTTT; CDR3: CSVLISRGGTEAFF
J: TRBJ2-6; size: .; V: TRBV6-4; D: .; DNA: TGTGCCAGCAGTGACTCGACAGGTGCTGGGGCCAACGTCCTGACTTTC; CDR3: CASSDSTGAGANVLTF
J: TRBJ2-7; size: many; V: TRBV6-1; D: .; DNA: TGTGCCAGCAGTGAAGCTCTTGGTTCAGGCCGCTACGAGCAGTACTTC; CDR3: CASSEALGSGRYEQYF
J: TRBJ1-1; size: many; V: TRBV2; D: .; DNA: TGTGCCAGCGATCCCAGGCAGGCTGAAGCTTTCTTT; CDR3: CASDPRQAEAFF
J: TRBJ2-7; size: few; V: TRBV20-1; D: .; DNA: TGCAGTGCTAGATTGGGAGAAAGGCAGTACTTC; CDR3: CSARLGERQYF
J: TRBJ1-6; size: .; V: TRBV27; D: .; DNA: TGTGCCAGCACTTCGTTTAGCTCCTATAATTCACCCCTCCACTTT; CDR3: CASTSFSSYNSPLHF
J: TRBJ2-7; size: .; V: TRBV6-1; D: TRBD1; DNA: TGTGCCAGCAGTGAACGGGGACAGGGTATGGACGAGCAGTACTTC; CDR3: CASSERGQGMDEQYF
J: TRBJ1-5; size: .; V: TRBV6-1; D: .; DNA: TGTGCCCTAGCAGTAGGCAACCGCAATCAGCCCCAGCATTTT; CDR3: CALAVGNRNQPQHF
J: TRBJ1-5; size: many; V: TRBV6-5; D: TRBD1; DNA: TGTGCCAGCAGCTATGGGACAGTCGATCAGCCCCAGCATTTT; CDR3: CASSYGTVDQPQHF
J: TRBJ2-7; size: .; V: TRBV13; D: .; DNA: TGTGCCAGCAGCGCGAGAGTAAGGGGCTACGAGCAGTACTTC; CDR3: CASSARVRGYEQYF
J: TRBJ1-5; size: many; V: TRBV10-3; D: .; DNA: TGTGCCATCAGTGAGTCGAAGGGTGGCAATCAGCCCCAGCATTTT; CDR3: CAISESKGGNQPQHF
J: TRBJ2-7; size: .; V: TRBV5-1; D: TRBD1; DNA: TGCGCCAGCAGCTTTACAGGGGAATCCTACGAGCAGTACTTC; CDR3: CASSFTGESYEQYF
J: TRBJ2-7; size: once; V: TRBV6-5; D: .; DNA: TGTGCCAGTCTGTGGCACGAGCAGTACTTC; CDR3: CASLWHEQYF
J: TRBJ1-5; size: .; V: TRBV11-2; D: TRBD1; DNA: TGTGCCAGCAGCTTCCGGGACAGGGCTGTTAGCAATCAGCCCCAGCATTTT; CDR3: CASSFRDRAVSNQPQHF
J: TRBJ2-7; size: .; V: TRBV5-6; D: TRBD1; DNA: TGTGCCAGCAGCGCGGACAGGTCGGGGTCCTACGAGCAGTACTTC; CDR3: CASSADRSGSYEQYF
J: TRBJ1-2; size: .; V: TRBV6-1; D: .; DNA: TGTGCCAGCAGTGCCCGGGACACCGGTATAGGAGGCTACACCTTC; CDR3: CASSARDTGIGGYTF
J: TRBJ1-1; size: many; V: TRBV7-8; D: .; DNA: TGTGCCAGCAGCTTAGCTTACGGGGGGAACACTGAAGCTTTCTTT; CDR3: CASSLAYGGNTEAFF
J: TRBJ2-7; size: .; V: TRBV15; D: .; DNA: TGTGCCACCAAAGGAGGGGTGGGCGAGCAGTACTTC; CDR3: CATKGGVGEQYF
J: TRBJ2-2; size: many; V: TRBV30; D: .; DNA: TGTGCCGCCGGACAGTTAAACACCGGGGAGCTGTTTTTT; CDR3: CAAGQLNTGELFF
J: TRBJ2-7; size: many; V: TRBV7-8; D: .; DNA: TGTGCCAGCAGCAAGATCCGGACTAAAAGCTCCTACGAGCAGTACTTC; CDR3: CASSKIRTKSSYEQYF
J: TRBJ1-2; size: .; V: TRBV19; D: .; DNA: TGTGCCAGTAGTACCGACCTAAACTATGGCTACACCTTC; CDR3: CASSTDLNYGYTF
J: TRBJ2-7; size: .; V: TRBV20-1; D: .; DNA: TGCAGTGCTAGTTCGAGGAGACGGTCGAACTCCTACGAGCAGTACTTC; CDR3: CSASSRRRSNSYEQYF
J: TRBJ2-5; size: many; V: TRBV6-2/TRBV6-3; D: .; DNA: TGTGCCTCAAAAAAAGGGAAAGAGACCCAGTACTTC; CDR3: CASKKGKETQYF
J: TRBJ1-5; size: many; V: TRBV6-6; D: .; DNA: TGTGCCAGCAGTTCTACCGGGGAGCCCCAGCATTTT; CDR3: CASSSTGEPQHF
J: TRBJ1-1; size: many; V: TRBV2; D: .; DNA: TGTGCCAGCAGGCTGGGGTGGGGGATGAACACTGAAGCTTTCTTT; CDR3: CASRLGWGMNTEAFF
J: TRBJ2-5; size: few; V: TRBV20-1; D: .; DNA: TGCAGTGCTCACCATCCCTACTTGGACAACCGGTACCAAGAGACCCAGTACTTC; CDR3: CSAHHPYLDNRYQETQYF
J: TRBJ1-1; size: many; V: TRBV7-2; D: .; DNA: TGTGCCAGCAGTCTTCAATCGAACACTGAAGCTTTCTTT; CDR3: CASSLQSNTEAFF
J: TRBJ2-7; size: many; V: TRBV28; D: .; DNA: TGTGCCAGCACGCTCAAGCGGCAGGGCTCCTACGAGCAGTACTTC; CDR3: CASTLKRQGSYEQYF
J: TRBJ2-3; size: many; V: TRBV12-3/TRBV12-4; D: .; DNA: TGTGCCAGCAGCCTTCCTCAGGGGATAGATACGCAGTATTTT; CDR3: CASSLPQGIDTQYF
J: TRBJ1-2; size: many; V: TRBV20-1; D: .; DNA: TGCAGTGCTAGAGTTCCGGGGCGGAACTATGGCTACACCTTC; CDR3: CSARVPGRNYGYTF
J: TRBJ2-7; size: many; V: TRBV5-1; D: TRBD1; DNA: TGCGCCAGCAGCCAGACAGGGGTCAACGAGCAGTACTTC; CDR3: CASSQTGVNEQYF
J: TRBJ2-7; size: .; V: TRBV10-3; D: .; DNA: TGTGCCATCTTGGGGGGCGAAGCCTACGAGCAGTACTTC; CDR3: CAILGGEAYEQYF
J: TRBJ2-7; size: .; V: TRBV7-2; D: .; DNA: TGTGCCAGCAGCTTAGGGGACGCCTCCTACGAGCAGTACTTC; CDR3: CASSLGDASYEQYF
J: TRBJ1-1; size: many; V: TRBV29-1; D: .; DNA: TGCAGCGTAAGCCATCCTTCTCAACAGGGTTTTCTCATGAACACTGAAGCTTTCTTT; CDR3: CSVSHPSQQGFLMNTEAFF
J: TRBJ2-1; size: few; V: TRBV13; D: .; DNA: TGTGCCAGCAGCTTACATGGGACTGAGCAGTTCTTC; CDR3: CASSLHGTEQFF
J: TRBJ2-7; size: many; V: TRBV7-8; D: .; DNA: TGTGCCAGCAGCTTAGGGGGTGGTGGCTCCTACGAGCAGTACTTC; CDR3: CASSLGGGGSYEQYF
J: TRBJ1-1; size: .; V: TRBV2; D: .; DNA: TGTGCCAGCAAGGGCAGGGAGTTGGCGACGAACACTGAAGCTTTCTTT; CDR3: CASKGRELATNTEAFF
J: TRBJ2-7; size: many; V: TRBV6-1; D: .; DNA: TGTGCCAGTAGATTGACGGCACTGCCAAACGAGCAGTACTTC; CDR3: CASRLTALPNEQYF
J: TRBJ2-1; size: many; V: TRBV12-3/TRBV12-4; D: .; DNA: TGTGCCAGCAGTTTGTTTGGGGTCTCCTACAATGAGCAGTTCTTC; CDR3: CASSLFGVSYNEQFF
J: TRBJ1-1; size: few; V: TRBV6-1; D: .; DNA: TGTGCCAGCAGTCCCCATTACAGAGAGAACACTGAAGCTTTCTTT; CDR3: CASSPHYRENTEAFF
J: TRBJ1-1; size: .; V: TRBV2; D: TRBD1; DNA: TGTGCCAGCAGTGAAGCAGGGACAGGGGGCATGACTGAAGCTTTCTTT; CDR3: CASSEAGTGGMTEAFF
J: TRBJ1-2; size: many; V: TRBV6-5; D: .; DNA: TGTGCCAGCAGTTACTCACAGGGAGGCTACACCTTC; CDR3: CASSYSQGGYTF
J: TRBJ1-5; size: .; V: TRBV5-5; D: .; DNA: TGTGCCAGCAGTTCCGAAAGGAATCAGCCCCAGCATTTT; CDR3: CASSSERNQPQHF